This TCR beta chain originates from a study of CD8 T cells in ankylosing spondylitis (dated 2017 in TCRdb). Regarding the study in general: The study set out to find disease-linked TCR variants by profiling T cell receptor beta repertoires in ankylosing spondylitis patients and healthy donors. The whole study cohort included over a hundred healthy donors and over 20 ankylosing spondylitis patients. Samples of peripheral blood were taken, and for ankylosing spondylitis patients, synovial fluid was collected as well. The paper's findings and limits, for the study overall: The disease-linked clones showed a CD8+ phenotype and occurred at relatively low frequencies in peripheral blood. The disease-linked clones were reported as significantly enriched in matched synovial fluid samples from ankylosing spondylitis patients. Some of the motif variants had been reported before in the synovial fluid and blood of reactive arthritis patients, a finding that suggests common disease-initiation mechanisms. A TCR beta motif made up of several highly homologous amino acid variants appeared to be characteristic of blood from ankylosing spondylitis patients.

The run used an Illumina HiSeq 2500. TCR beta libraries were prepared by quantitative 5'-RACE with molecular barcodes. The source study handled its data this way. A new computational method based on a probabilistic model of VDJ rearrangement was used to identify disease-linked TCR variants. TCRdb reworked the public reads: Q25 trimming with fastp, MiXCR clone assembly, productive beta chains retained. CDR3 protein duplicates are merged, each entry listing the most common genes and DNA. TCRdb's processing, not the study's, gives the V and J calls here. For this sample the table gives 300,000 to 350,000 distinct CDR3 sequences, of which about a fifth were detected only once. The top ten constitute 3.5% of the sample. The CDR3 spans 11 residues, from the cysteine through the phenylalanine. The read is trimmed to its CDR3 DNA, 33 bases read in frame from base 1. Germline trimming: 9 bases from V, 7 bases from J; junction bases outside gene matches: 0. CDR1 and CDR2, per the germline V gene, are SGHVS and FNYEAQ.

This clonotype was recorded at least ten times. Its specific antigen is unknown. No base qualities exist here, and no much larger clone lies one base off it. Sequencing used blood, either unsorted or a sorted T cell fraction (not recorded which). The rearranged chain carries TRBV7-6 and TRBJ2-1, with TRBD2 matching 10 junction bases. This TCR was sampled from a female donor with ankylosing spondylitis or in good health (not recorded which). The DNA sequence is given as TGTGCCAGTAGCGGGAGGAATGAGCAGTTCTTC. Translated, it gives CASSGRNEQFF.